The TCR beta chain described here comes from a study of blood T cell repertoires in COVID-19. About the research overall: Material from acute and convalescent COVID-19 was sourced from the United States, Italy and Spain. PBMCs, B-cell-depleted T cells, or T cells provided the cDNA or gDNA that made up the material.

V gave up 4 bases and J gave up 6 bases; unmatched junction bases: 8. The CDR3 covers 17 residues. The germline V gene has CDR1 KGHSH and CDR2 LQKENI. Original processing notes: From reference gene primer amplification, estimates of nucleated cell counts were derived. Sequencing used immunoSEQ multiplex PCR; TCRdb keeps in-frame clones, though not all of them. That table furnishes V, J and clone size, whereas the DNA furnished D and trimming. Of 15,000 to 20,000 clones listed, roughly 87% are singletons. This clonotype was sampled from a woman in her sixties or seventies with active COVID-19. The chain carries TRBV18 and TRBJ2-1; 14 nucleotides match TRBD2. The sequencing input was peripheral blood. In DNA form, the CDR3 reads TGTGCCAGCTCACTTCAACCGGGACTAGCGGGGGTCAATGAGCAGTTCTTC. Translating gives CASSLQPGLAGVNEQFF.